The subject of this entry is one TCR beta chain. Its cognate antigen is unknown. The sample originates from a study of CD8+ T cells in alopecia areata. General study findings and limits: Between patients, shared TCR sequences were less clear than in mice. This was possibly due in part to HLA diversity in the patient population.

RNA extraction and reverse transcription yielded cDNA as sequencing template. The data were produced by immunoSEQ multiplex PCR, yet TCRdb's version contains in-frame clones alone and is incomplete. The repertoire holds some 170,000 clones, with 50% to 60% as singletons. The source material was CD4+ T cells sorted from blood, sampled at week 0. This clonotype was obtained from a human donor with alopecia areata.

The CDR3 bases are TGTGCCAGCAGTGATGGGCGGGGCAGCTATGGCTACACCTTC. It codes for CASSDGRGSYGYTF. V and J are TRBV25-1 and TRBJ1-2, with a tentative D call TRBD1 (5 bases). V was clipped by 3 bases and J by 4 bases, with 12 bases between them. The CDR3 consists of 14 residues. Germline-derived CDR1 and CDR2 are MGHDK and SYGVNS.